This TCR beta chain was sequenced in a study of post-analysis software for immune sequencing data. Study-wide results and limits: Significantly decreased normalized Chao1 diversity was recorded for multiple sclerosis patients relative to controls.

A remark on this clonotype: Its antigen is as yet unknown.

Prepared TCR beta cDNA libraries contained unique molecular identifiers. From the PCR reads, TCRdb called clonotypes with MiXCR, one entry per CDR3 protein. Among about 540,000 distinct CDR3 sequences listed, roughly 34% were seen once. Sequenced material: blood. This TCR derives from a girl between 2 and 17 years old with multiple sclerosis.

CDR3 region: CSATTSGGYNEQFF. Here the CDR3 DNA reads TGCAGTGCTACAACTAGCGGGGGTTACAATGAGCAGTTCTTC. The chain couples TRBV20-1 to TRBJ2-1; 11 nucleotides line up with TRBD2. The CDR3 sequence is 14 residues long. Trimming at V came to 4 bases and at J to 4 bases, leaving 3 bases not matched to a gene. Germline CDR1 and CDR2: DFQATT and SNEGSKA (reference sequence).